The 9 T cell receptor beta chains in this list originate from one sample, sequenced in a study of T cells in Graves' hyperthyroidism and ophthalmopathy. The CDR3 regions of TCR beta were amplified from RNA transcripts. Using the HTBI primer set, a first-round RT-PCR was run on the TCR CDR3. From the multiplex PCR reads, TCRdb called clonotypes with MiXCR, one entry per CDR3 protein. The data contain approximately 560,000 distinct CDR3 sequences, 15% to 18% of them singletons. The sample was blood. These receptors originate from a woman in her twenties or thirties with Graves' hyperthyroidism.

This clonotype occurred many times. This chain uses TRBV18 with TRBJ2-7; 7 bases are shared with TRBD2. CDR3 length: 14 amino acids. V dropped 0 bases and J dropped 5; count of bases not matched to a gene: 4. Germline CDR1 is KGHSH and CDR2 is LQKENI. CDR3 sequence reads: CASSPPPAGNEQYF. The CDR3 region has the DNA TGTGCCAGCTCACCACCGCCAGCGGGAAACGAGCAGTACTTC. The whole variable domain, filled in from reference TRBV18 and TRBJ2-7, reads NAGVMQNPRHLVRRRGQEARLRCSPMKGHSHVYWYRQLPEEGLKFMVYLQKENIIDESGMPKERFSAEFPKEGPSILRIQQVVRGDSAAYFCASSPPPAGNEQYFGPGTRLTVT.

This sequence joins TRBV24-1 and TRBJ2-3; perhaps TRBD2 as D (5 bases). CDR1 and CDR2 (germline): KGHDR, SFDVKD. Trimming pared 4 bases from V and 5 bases from J, leaving 9 bases between. There are 13 residues in the CDR3. The CDR3 DNA follows: TGTGCCACCAGTGACTTTGGACTAGATACGCAGTATTTT. The encoded protein is CATSDFGLDTQYF.

This clonotype was seen many times. The chain has TRBV6-1 and TRBJ2-7; 10 bases are shared with TRBD2. CDR1 is MNHNS, CDR2 SASEGT, per germline. CDR3 size: 19 residues. The trim removed 5 bases at V and 0 bases at J, leaving 16 bases unmatched. In DNA form, the CDR3 reads TGTGCCAGCAGTCCTGAGAGGGGGGTAGCGGGAGGTGGCTCCTACGAGCAGTACTTC. Its protein is CASSPERGVAGGGSYEQYF.

The table lists this clonotype with many counts. The genes are TRBV27 and TRBJ2-5; 9 bases map to TRBD2. Germline loops: CDR1 MNHEY, CDR2 SMNVEV (reference sequence). The CDR3 sequence is 16 residues long. The V and J ends lost 6 bases and 3 bases, in that order; junction bases with no gene match: 11. CDR3 amino acids: CASRPRLTSGEETQYF. CDR3 nucleotides: TGTGCCAGCAGACCCCGGTTGACTAGCGGAGAAGAGACCCAGTACTTC.

This clonotype was seen at least ten times. The rearrangement links TRBV27 to TRBJ2-7; perhaps TRBD1 as D (5 bases). In germline, CDR1 is MNHEY, CDR2 SMNVEV (reference sequence). V was clipped by 2 bases and J by 3 bases, with 8 bases between them. This CDR3 comprises 13 residues. The DNA of the CDR3 is TGTGCCAGCAGTTTAGGACATCTCTACGAGCAGTACTTC. This encodes CASSLGHLYEQYF.

A few counts support this clonotype. The CDR3 DNA reads as TGTGCCAGCAGTTACTCGGGGGAGGTAGGGGAGCAGTACTTC. This gives the protein CASSYSGEVGEQYF. The chain has TRBV6-5 and TRBJ2-7, with D tentatively TRBD2 (6 bases). Trimming left V 0 bases short and J 7 bases short, with 13 bases between. The CDR3 is 14 residues long. CDR1 is MNHEY, CDR2 SVGAGI, per germline.

The chain recombines TRBV28 with TRBJ1-2; the D is unclear. CDR1 and CDR2 from the germline V gene are MDHEN and SYDVKM. This CDR3 region has 15 residues. V was cut by 7 bases and J by 6 bases, with 21 bases left in between. In DNA, the CDR3 is TGTGCCAGCATGATTGGCGATCCCGGGGTTAATGGCTACACCTTC. Its translation: CASMIGDPGVNGYTF.

This clonotype was detected only a few times. The chain is built from TRBV3-1 and TRBJ1-6, with D possibly matching TRBD1 (5 bases). Trimming shortened V by 3 bases and J by 8 bases, and 17 bases separated the two germline ends. Germline assignment: CDR1 LGHDT and CDR2 YNNKEL (reference sequence). The CDR3 is made up of 16 amino acids. The CDR3 loop reads CASSHRDLLGDSPLHF. CDR3 bases: TGTGCCAGCAGCCACCGGGACCTCCTTGGGGATTCACCCCTCCACTTT.

This clonotype was seen a few times. CDR3 coding DNA: TGTGCCAGCAGCGTCGACAGCGGGGAATACAATGAGCAGTTCTTC. Translating gives CASSVDSGEYNEQFF. The rearrangement links TRBV9 to TRBJ2-1, with 7 nucleotides matching TRBD2. Germline CDR1 reads SGDLS; CDR2 reads YYNGEE. J was trimmed by 4 bases and V by 2 bases; bases with no gene match: 6. This CDR3 comprises 15 residues.